A single sample is the source of the 24 T cell receptor beta chains below, sequenced in a study of T cell changes during pregnancy in multiple sclerosis. Method: immunoSEQ multiplex PCR; TCRdb's copy keeps in-frame clones and lacks some. The sample lists about 49,000 clones, nearly 90% occurring once. This specimen was peripheral blood, taken after pregnancy. These receptors came from a female donor in good health, enrolled as a control in a pregnancy study.

The sample holds one count of this clone. The rearrangement joins TRBV6-6 to TRBJ2-1, with 9 bases lining up with TRBD1. The trim removed 5 bases at V and 0 bases at J, leaving 5 bases unmatched. Germline V gives CDR1 MNHNY, CDR2 SVGAGI (reference sequence). The CDR3 covers 16 residues. The CDR3: CASSPGTGSSYNEQFF. CDR3 DNA sequence: TGTGCCAGCAGTCCCGGGACAGGGAGCTCCTACAATGAGCAGTTCTTC.

The V gene is TRBV11-2, the J gene TRBJ2-7; the match to TRBD1 covers 9 bases. Germline assignment: CDR1 SGHAT and CDR2 FQNNGV. Trimming cost V 6 bases and J 4 bases; bases outside gene matches: 10. CDR3 size: 15 residues. The CDR3 sequence is CASRGGQGWGYEQYF. CDR3 bases: TGTGCCAGCAGGGGAGGACAGGGGTGGGGTTACGAGCAGTACTTC.

This rearrangement joins TRBV18 to TRBJ1-1; D gene uncertain. This CDR3 is built from 16 residues. Trimming pared 3 bases from V and 1 base from J, leaving 15 bases between. Germline V gene sequence: CDR1 KGHSH, CDR2 LQKENI. CDR3 nucleotides: TGTGCCAGCTCACCCTCCGGGGAACCCTGGAACACTGAAGCTTTCTTT. This translates into CASSPSGEPWNTEAFF.

The chain carries TRBV11-2 and TRBJ1-1, with 7 bases identical to TRBD1. With 3 bases clipped from V and 2 bases from J, the junction kept 12 bases outside the gene matches. Germline V lookup: CDR1 SGHAT, CDR2 FQNNGV. This CDR3 comprises 17 residues. This chain's CDR3 is CASSFRAGGGANTEAFF. Written as DNA, the CDR3 is TGTGCCAGCAGCTTTCGGGCGGGAGGGGGCGCAAACACTGAAGCTTTCTTT.

The chain has TRBV5-4 and TRBJ1-1, with a possible D match to TRBD1 (6 bases). The CDR3 covers 13 residues. The germline V gene encodes CDR1 SGHNT and CDR2 YYREEE (reference sequence). The ends were cut back, 7 bases at V and 1 base at J, with 11 bases in the middle. The CDR3 loop reads CASGEGGNTEAFF. DNA of the CDR3: TGTGCCAGCGGGGAAGGGGGGAACACTGAAGCTTTCTTT.

Only one count was recorded for this clone. The J gene is TRBJ2-5, the V gene TRBV30, with a weak D call TRBD2 (6 bases). Per germline, CDR1 GTSNPN and CDR2 SVGIG (reference sequence). The CDR3 is made up of 14 amino acids. Deletions cut 3 bases from V and 0 bases from J, with 11 bases between. Written as DNA, the CDR3 is TGTGCCTGGAGGAAGGGACTCCACCAAGAGACCCAGTACTTC. Its protein is CAWRKGLHQETQYF.

The chain carries TRBV19 and TRBJ1-4; D perhaps matches TRBD1 (6 bases). V lost 8 bases and J lost 1, with 11 bases in between. Germline V CDR1 and CDR2: LNHDA, SQIVND (reference sequence). CDR3 length: 14 amino acids. The CDR3 DNA reads TGTGCCAGTGCAGAGGGGGAAACTAATGAAAAACTGTTTTTT. Translating gives CASAEGETNEKLFF.

The chain couples TRBV7-2 to TRBJ1-1; D unclear. V dropped 1 base and J dropped 5 bases, with 11 bases sitting between them. Germline loops: CDR1 SGHTA, CDR2 FQGNSA. CDR3 length: 14 amino acids. The chain's CDR3 is CASSLDGLETEAFF. CDR3 nucleotide sequence: TGTGCCAGCAGCTTAGACGGTCTAGAGACTGAAGCTTTCTTT.

The rearrangement links TRBV18 to TRBJ1-1; D is uncertain. Germline V lookup: CDR1 KGHSH, CDR2 LQKENI. V lost 5 bases to trimming and J lost 0 bases, with 10 bases between them. The CDR3 loop spans 14 amino acids. CDR3 DNA sequence: TGTGCCAGCTCATCTTACGGGTTGAACACTGAAGCTTTCTTT. Translated: CASSSYGLNTEAFF.

This rearrangement joins TRBV6-6 to TRBJ1-2; D is uncertain. The V and J ends lost 4 bases and 0 bases respectively, with 3 bases between them. Per the germline V gene, CDR1 is MNHNY and CDR2 is SVGAGI (reference sequence). The CDR3 length is 12 residues. The CDR3 coding sequence is TGTGCCAGCAGTTGGCCTAACTATGGCTACACCTTC. Protein: CASSWPNYGYTF.

This clone was detected once. J is TRBJ2-7 and V is TRBV7-6, with D perhaps matching TRBD1 (5 bases). The germline V and J ends were trimmed by 1 base and 1 base, with 11 bases remaining between them. The germline gives CDR1 SGHVS, CDR2 FNYEAQ. The CDR3 has 15 amino acids. CDR3 sequence: CASSLEGSPSYEQYF. In nucleotides, the CDR3 is TGTGCCAGCAGCTTAGAGGGGTCCCCATCCTACGAGCAGTACTTC.

CDR3 in DNA: TGCGCCAGCAGCCAGGGACTAGAGTACAATGAGCAGTTCTTC. Encoded protein: CASSQGLEYNEQFF. The chain links TRBV4-1 to TRBJ2-1; 8 nucleotides agree with TRBD2. CDR3 length: 14 amino acids. Germline V CDR1 and CDR2: MGHRA, YSYEKL. The V and J ends lost 3 bases and 4 bases, in that order; junction bases with no gene match: 2.

Only a few counts were recorded for this clone. V is TRBV29-1 and J is TRBJ1-1; D gene ambiguous. Between the trimmed V and J ends, which lost 5 bases and 3 bases, there was a span of 13 bases. This CDR3 is 13 amino acids long. Germline V gene data show CDR1 as SQVTM and CDR2 as ANQGSEA. The DNA for the CDR3 is TGCAGCGTTAAGCCGAGCGACTACACTGAAGCTTTCTTT. Residues: CSVKPSDYTEAFF.

About this clone: A read error may account for a junction end that differs from germline. The genes are TRBV19 and TRBJ1-1; no reliable D call. Per germline, CDR1 LNHDA and CDR2 SQIVND (reference sequence). The CDR3 runs to 12 residues. The CDR3 region has the DNA TGTGCCAGTAGTATAGTTTCGACCCAGGTCATCTTT. Translation gives CASSIVSTQVIF. Full variable domain (remainder filled in from reference TRBV19 and TRBJ1-1): DGGITQSPKYLFRKEGQNVTLSCEQNLNHDAMYWYRQDPGQGLRLIYYSQIVNDFQKGDIAEGYSVSREKKESFPLTVTSAQKNPTAFYLCASSIVSTQVIFGQGTRLTVV.

The genes are TRBV7-8 and TRBJ1-2; TRBD1 aligns across 10 bases. The CDR3 consists of 14 residues. Germline V CDR1 and CDR2: SGHVS, FQNEAQ. The J segment lost 7 bases and the V segment lost 5 bases, leaving 7 bases of the junction unmatched. The CDR3: CASSPSGTGAGYTF. The CDR3 DNA reads TGTGCCAGCAGCCCCTCCGGGACAGGGGCTGGCTACACCTTC.

The chain has TRBV7-9 and TRBJ2-7, with TRBD1 identical over 7 bases. J gave up 1 base and V 4 bases, and 10 bases lay outside the gene matches. Germline-derived CDR1 and CDR2 are SEHNR and FQNEAQ (reference sequence). The CDR3 is made up of 16 amino acids. The CDR3 DNA reads as TGTGCCAGCAGCTCATCGACAGGGCCGGGGTCCTACGAGCAGTACTTC. It encodes CASSSSTGPGSYEQYF.

The chain uses TRBV29-1 and TRBJ1-2; tentative D call: TRBD1 (5 bases). Germline lookup yields CDR1 SQVTM and CDR2 ANQGSEA. The CDR3 runs 12 residues. V was clipped by 7 bases and J by 2 bases, with 11 bases between them. The CDR3 region is CSADSSNYGYTF. The CDR3 DNA reads TGCAGCGCAGACAGCTCAAACTATGGCTACACCTTC.

The chain joins TRBV7-2 to TRBJ1-2, with D uncertain. V lost 2 bases, J lost 12 bases, and 10 bases lay in between. This CDR3 has 11 residues. Germline V CDR1 and CDR2: SGHTA, FQGNSA. The CDR3 bases are TGTGCCAGCAGCTTAACGTCAGATCACACCTTC. Its protein product is CASSLTSDHTF.

Within the sample, this clone is large (0.1 to 1%). The CDR3 region has the DNA TGTGCCAGCAGCTTGGCCGGCAGGGCGTACCAAGAGACCCAGTACTTC. Its translation: CASSLAGRAYQETQYF. The chain has TRBV5-6 and TRBJ2-5; TRBD1 is a possible D gene (5 bases). CDR3 length equals 16 residues. Germline V gives CDR1 SGHDT, CDR2 YYEEEE. V shed 0 bases and J shed 0 bases, with 12 bases lying between them.

The rearrangement uses TRBV9 and TRBJ1-4, with 8 bases matching TRBD1. Losses at the gene ends were 3 bases for V and 4 bases for J; bases not matched to a gene: 5. The CDR3 spans 15 residues. CDR1 and CDR2 from the germline V gene are SGDLS and YYNGEE. In DNA form, the CDR3 reads TGTGCCAGCAGCGGGACTGGACAGGGTAATGAAAAACTGTTTTTT. The encoded protein is CASSGTGQGNEKLFF.

V is TRBV4-1 and J is TRBJ2-1, with 8 bases identical to TRBD2. Germline V gene sequence: CDR1 MGHRA, CDR2 YSYEKL. This CDR3 contains 19 residues. Germline trimming cut 0 bases from V and 0 bases from J; bases unmatched to any gene: 10. The CDR3 sequence is CASSQEFLAGLSSYNEQFF. The CDR3 coding sequence is TGCGCCAGCAGCCAAGAATTTCTAGCGGGCTTGAGCTCCTACAATGAGCAGTTCTTC.

The rearrangement joins TRBV5-1 to TRBJ2-3, with 9 bases that match TRBD2. The CDR3 spans 16 residues. CDR1 and CDR2 (germline): SGHRS, YFSETQ. The V segment lost 4 bases and the J segment 5 bases; nucleotides outside the gene matches: 11. For the CDR3, the DNA is TGCGCCAGCAGCCCGAACTGGGCGGGGGGGCGAGATACGCAGTATTTT. Protein sequence: CASSPNWAGGRDTQYF.

The CDR3 bases are TGCGCCAGCAGTTCGGGACTAGCGGGGAACACCGGGGAGCTGTTTTTT. Its protein product is CASSSGLAGNTGELFF. The V call is TRBV10-2, the J call TRBJ2-2; the match to TRBD2 covers 12 bases. The CDR3 length is 16 residues. J lost 1 base, V lost 5 bases, and 2 bases had no gene match. Germline V gene lookup returns CDR1 WSHSY and CDR2 SAAADI.

The chain combines TRBV28 with TRBJ1-3; 10 nucleotides line up with TRBD1. Trimming took 1 base from V and 2 from J; bases not matched to a gene: 5. The CDR3 extends over 17 amino acids. CDR1 is MDHEN and CDR2 is SYDVKM in the germline V gene. CDR3 amino acids: CASSLSGTGEAGNTIYF. The CDR3 nucleotides read TGTGCCAGCAGTTTATCGGGGACAGGGGAGGCTGGAAACACCATATATTTT.